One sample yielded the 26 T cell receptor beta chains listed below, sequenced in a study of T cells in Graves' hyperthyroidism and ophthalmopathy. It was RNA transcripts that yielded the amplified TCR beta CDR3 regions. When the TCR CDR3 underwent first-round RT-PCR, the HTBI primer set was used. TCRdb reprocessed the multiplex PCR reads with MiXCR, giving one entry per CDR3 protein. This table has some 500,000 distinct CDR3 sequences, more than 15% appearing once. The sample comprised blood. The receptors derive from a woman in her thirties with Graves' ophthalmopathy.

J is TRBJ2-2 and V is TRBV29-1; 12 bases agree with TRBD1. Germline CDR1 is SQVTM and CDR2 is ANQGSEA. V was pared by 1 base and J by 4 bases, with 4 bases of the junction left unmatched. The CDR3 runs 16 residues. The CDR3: CSVEARDRGRTGELFF. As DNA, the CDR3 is TGCAGCGTTGAAGCCCGGGACAGGGGGCGCACCGGGGAGCTGTTTTTT.

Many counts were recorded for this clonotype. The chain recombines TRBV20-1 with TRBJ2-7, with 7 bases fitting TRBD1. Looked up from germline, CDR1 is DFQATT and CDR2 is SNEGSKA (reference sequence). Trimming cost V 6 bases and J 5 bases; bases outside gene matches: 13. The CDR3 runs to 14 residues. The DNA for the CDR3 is TGCAGTGCCATCGGGCTGACAGGGATTAACGAGCAGTACTTC. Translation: CSAIGLTGINEQYF.

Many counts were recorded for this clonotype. CDR3 residues: CASSQDSETAGELFF. The CDR3 bases are TGCGCCAGCAGCCAAGATTCTGAGACAGCCGGGGAGCTGTTTTTT. The J gene is TRBJ2-2, the V gene TRBV4-3; D may be TRBD1 (5 bases). The CDR3 is 15 amino acids. V was shortened by 0 bases and J by 6 bases, with 11 bases between the two germline ends. Germline CDR1 is LGHNA and CDR2 is YSLEER.

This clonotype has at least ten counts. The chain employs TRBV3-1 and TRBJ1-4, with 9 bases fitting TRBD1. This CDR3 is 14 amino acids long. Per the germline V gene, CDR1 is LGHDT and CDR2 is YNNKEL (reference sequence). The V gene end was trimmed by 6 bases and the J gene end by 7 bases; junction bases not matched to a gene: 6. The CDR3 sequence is CASRPGTGPEKLFF. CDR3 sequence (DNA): TGTGCCAGCAGACCCGGGACAGGGCCTGAAAAACTGTTTTTT.

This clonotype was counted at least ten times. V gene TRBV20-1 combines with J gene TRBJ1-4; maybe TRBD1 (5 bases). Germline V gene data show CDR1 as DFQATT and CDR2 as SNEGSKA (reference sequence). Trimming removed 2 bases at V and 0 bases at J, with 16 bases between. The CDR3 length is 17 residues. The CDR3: CSARNRQSPATNEKLFF. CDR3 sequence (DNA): TGCAGTGCTAGAAACCGACAGAGCCCAGCAACTAATGAAAAACTGTTTTTT.

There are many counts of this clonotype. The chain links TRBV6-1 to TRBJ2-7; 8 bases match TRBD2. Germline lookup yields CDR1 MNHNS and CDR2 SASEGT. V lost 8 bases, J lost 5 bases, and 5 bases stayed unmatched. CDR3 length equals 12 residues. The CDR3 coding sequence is TGTGCCAGCCCGGGAGGGCCGGACGAGCAGTACTTC. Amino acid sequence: CASPGGPDEQYF.

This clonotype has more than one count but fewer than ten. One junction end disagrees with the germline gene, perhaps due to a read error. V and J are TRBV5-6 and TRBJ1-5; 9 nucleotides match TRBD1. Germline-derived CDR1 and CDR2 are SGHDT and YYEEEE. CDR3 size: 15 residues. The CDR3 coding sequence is TGTGCCGGCAGCTTGAGACAGGGGGGGGGTCAGCCCCAGCATTTT. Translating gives CAGSLRQGGGQPQHF.

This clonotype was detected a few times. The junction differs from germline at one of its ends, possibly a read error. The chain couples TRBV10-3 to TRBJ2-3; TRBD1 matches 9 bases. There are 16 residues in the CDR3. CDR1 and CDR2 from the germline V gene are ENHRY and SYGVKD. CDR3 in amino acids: CAIREYRDRELDTQYF. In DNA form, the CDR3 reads TGTGCCATCAGGGAGTACCGGGACAGGGAGTTAGATACGCAGTATTTT.

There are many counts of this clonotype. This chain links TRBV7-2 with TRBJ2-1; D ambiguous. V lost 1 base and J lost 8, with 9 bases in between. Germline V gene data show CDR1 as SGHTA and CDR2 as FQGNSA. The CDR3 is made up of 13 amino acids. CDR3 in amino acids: CASSLGRRDEQFF. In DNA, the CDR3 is TGTGCCAGCAGCTTAGGCAGGCGCGATGAGCAGTTCTTC.

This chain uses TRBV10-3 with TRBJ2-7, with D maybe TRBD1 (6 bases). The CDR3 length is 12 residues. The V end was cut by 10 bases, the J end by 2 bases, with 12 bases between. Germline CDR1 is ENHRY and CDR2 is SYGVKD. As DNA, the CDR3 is TGTGCCACAGGGGCCAGGGCCTACGAGCAGTACTTC. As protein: CATGARAYEQYF.

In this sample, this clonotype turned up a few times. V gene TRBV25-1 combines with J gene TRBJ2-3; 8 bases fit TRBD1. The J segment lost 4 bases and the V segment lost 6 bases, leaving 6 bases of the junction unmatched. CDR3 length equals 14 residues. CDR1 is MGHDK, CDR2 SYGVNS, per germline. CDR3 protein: CASSKQGVPDTQYF. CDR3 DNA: TGTGCCAGCAGCAAACAGGGGGTCCCAGATACGCAGTATTTT.

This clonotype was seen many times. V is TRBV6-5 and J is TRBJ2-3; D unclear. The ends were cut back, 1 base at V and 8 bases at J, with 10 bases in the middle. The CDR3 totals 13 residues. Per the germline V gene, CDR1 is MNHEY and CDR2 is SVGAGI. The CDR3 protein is CASSYYLAGTQYF. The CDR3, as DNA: TGTGCCAGCAGTTACTATCTCGCTGGTACGCAGTATTTT.

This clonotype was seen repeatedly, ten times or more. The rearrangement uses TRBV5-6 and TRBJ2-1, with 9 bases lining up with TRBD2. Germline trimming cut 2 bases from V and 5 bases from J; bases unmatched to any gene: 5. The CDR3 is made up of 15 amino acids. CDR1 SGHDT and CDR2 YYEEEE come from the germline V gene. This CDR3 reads CASSFIGTSNNEQFF. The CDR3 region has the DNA TGTGCCAGCAGCTTTATCGGGACTAGCAACAATGAGCAGTTCTTC.

CDR3 sequence (DNA): TGCAGTGCGAGCGGGACTAGGAGAGGCAATGAGCAGTTCTTC. This sequence encodes CSASGTRRGNEQFF. The chain recombines TRBV20-1 with TRBJ2-1, with TRBD2 matching 8 bases. Germline V lookup: CDR1 DFQATT, CDR2 SNEGSKA (reference sequence). V shed 6 bases and J 6 bases; nucleotides not matched to a gene: 10. The CDR3 spans 14 residues.

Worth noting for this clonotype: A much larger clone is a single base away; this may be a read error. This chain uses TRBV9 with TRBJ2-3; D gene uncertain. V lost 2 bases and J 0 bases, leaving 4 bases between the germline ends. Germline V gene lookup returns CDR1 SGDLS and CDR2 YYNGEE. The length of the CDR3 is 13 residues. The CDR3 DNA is TGTGCCAGCAGCGTTACTAGCACAGATACGCAGTATTTT. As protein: CASSVTSTDTQYF.

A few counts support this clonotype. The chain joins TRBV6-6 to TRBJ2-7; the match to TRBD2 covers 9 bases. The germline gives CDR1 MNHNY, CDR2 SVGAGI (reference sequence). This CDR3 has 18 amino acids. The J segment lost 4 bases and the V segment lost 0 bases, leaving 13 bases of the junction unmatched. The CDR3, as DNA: TGTGCCAGCAGTTACTCGATATTTACGGCGGGAGGGGTGTACGAGCAGTACTTC. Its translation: CASSYSIFTAGGVYEQYF.

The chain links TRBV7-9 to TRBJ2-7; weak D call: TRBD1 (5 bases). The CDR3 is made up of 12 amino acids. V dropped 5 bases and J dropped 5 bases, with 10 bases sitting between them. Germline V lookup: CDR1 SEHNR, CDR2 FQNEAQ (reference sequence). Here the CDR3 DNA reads TGTGCCAGCAGCCCAAAAGGGGACGAGCAGTACTTC. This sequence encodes CASSPKGDEQYF.

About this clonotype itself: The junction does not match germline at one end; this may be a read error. The CDR3 loop reads CASSFGGTYERYF. The CDR3 region has the DNA TGTGCCAGCAGCTTTGGGGGAACCTACGAGCGGTACTTC. J is TRBJ2-7 and V is TRBV7-2; D tentatively fits TRBD1 or TRBD2 (5 bases each). Germline V CDR1 and CDR2: SGHTA, FQGNSA. The CDR3 extends over 13 amino acids.

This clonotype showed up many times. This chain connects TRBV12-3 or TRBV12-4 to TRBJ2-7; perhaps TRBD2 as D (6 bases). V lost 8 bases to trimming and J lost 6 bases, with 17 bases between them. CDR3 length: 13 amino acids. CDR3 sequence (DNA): TGTGCCAGCGGAGCCGAGGACTACTCCGAGCAGTACTTC. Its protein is CASGAEDYSEQYF.

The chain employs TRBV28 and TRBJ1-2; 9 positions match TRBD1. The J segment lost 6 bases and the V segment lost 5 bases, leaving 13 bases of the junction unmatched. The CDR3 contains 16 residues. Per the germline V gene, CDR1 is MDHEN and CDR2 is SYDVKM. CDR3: CASSPKGTGRLDGYTF. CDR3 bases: TGTGCCAGCAGTCCCAAAGGGACAGGGAGGTTAGATGGCTACACCTTC.

Written as DNA, the CDR3 is TGTGCCAGCAGGGGCCTAGCGGGAGTTGTGACAGATACGCAGTATTTT. Its protein product is CASRGLAGVVTDTQYF. The genes are TRBV12-3 or TRBV12-4 and TRBJ2-3; the match to TRBD2 covers 10 bases. Unmatched junction bases numbered 9, after V lost 6 bases and J lost 3 bases. This CDR3 contains 16 residues.

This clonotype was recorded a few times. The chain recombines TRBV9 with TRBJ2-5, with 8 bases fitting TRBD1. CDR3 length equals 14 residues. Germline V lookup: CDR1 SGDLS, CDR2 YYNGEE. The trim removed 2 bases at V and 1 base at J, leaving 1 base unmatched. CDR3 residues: CASSVDRGQETQYF. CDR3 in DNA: TGTGCCAGCAGCGTCGACAGGGGCCAAGAGACCCAGTACTTC.

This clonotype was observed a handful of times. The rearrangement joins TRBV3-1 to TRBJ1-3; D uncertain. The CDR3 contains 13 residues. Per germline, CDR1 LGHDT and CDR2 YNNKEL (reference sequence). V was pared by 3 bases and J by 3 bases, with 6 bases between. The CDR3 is CASSQRSGNTIYF. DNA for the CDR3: TGTGCCAGCAGCCAGAGAAGTGGAAACACCATATATTTT.

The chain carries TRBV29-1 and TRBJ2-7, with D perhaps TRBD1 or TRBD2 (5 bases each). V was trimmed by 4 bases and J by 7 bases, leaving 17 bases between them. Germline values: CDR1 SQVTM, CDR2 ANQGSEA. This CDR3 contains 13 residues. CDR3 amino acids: CSVVFPGPREQYF. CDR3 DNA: TGCAGCGTTGTTTTCCCGGGACCTAGAGAGCAGTACTTC.

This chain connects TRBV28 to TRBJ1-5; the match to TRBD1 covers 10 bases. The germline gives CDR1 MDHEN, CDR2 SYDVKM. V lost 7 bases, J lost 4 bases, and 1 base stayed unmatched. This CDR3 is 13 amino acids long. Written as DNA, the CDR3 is TGTGCCAGCAAGGGACAGGGGAATCAGCCCCAGCATTTT. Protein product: CASKGQGNQPQHF.

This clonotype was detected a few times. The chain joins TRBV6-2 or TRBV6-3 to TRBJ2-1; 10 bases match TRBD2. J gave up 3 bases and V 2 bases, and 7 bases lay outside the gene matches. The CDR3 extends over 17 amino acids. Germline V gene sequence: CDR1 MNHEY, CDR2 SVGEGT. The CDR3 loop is CASSYLAGEGLYNEQFF. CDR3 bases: TGTGCCAGCAGTTACCTAGCGGGGGAGGGGCTCTACAATGAGCAGTTCTTC.